This T cell receptor (beta chain) was identified in a study of beta chain features in type 1 diabetes. Background on the study: There was similarity between patients and healthy donors in age, gender and cell yields. Points from the study as a whole: Moderate but significant shortening of TCRB CDR3s was recorded in all four CD4+ subsets from Type 1 diabetes patients.

Reverse transcribing all isolated RNA meant expressed TCRB transcripts were sequenced. Assay: immunoSEQ multiplex PCR; the TCRdb copy retains only in-frame clones and omits some. The sample carries some 370,000 clones, around 10% recorded once. Germline CDR1 and CDR2: SQVTM and ANQGSEA. V was clipped by 6 bases and J by 3 bases, with 14 bases between them. The CDR3 extends over 13 amino acids. This clone has a handful of counts. The antigen remains unidentified. J is TRBJ1-2 and V is TRBV29-1; a weak D match, TRBD1 (5 bases). Sequencing was done on a sample of central memory CD4+ T cells from blood. This TCR came from a man aged 25 to 45 with type 1 diabetes. This CDR3 reads CSVGGTDDYGYTF. The CDR3 DNA follows: TGCAGCGTGGGCGGGACCGACGACTATGGCTACACCTTC.